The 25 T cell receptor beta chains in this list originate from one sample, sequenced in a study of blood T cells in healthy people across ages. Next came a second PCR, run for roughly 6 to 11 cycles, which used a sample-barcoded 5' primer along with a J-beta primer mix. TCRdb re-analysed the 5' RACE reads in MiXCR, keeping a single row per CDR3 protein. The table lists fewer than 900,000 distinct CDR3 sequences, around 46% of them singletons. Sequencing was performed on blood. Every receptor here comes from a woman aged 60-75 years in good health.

The CDR3 DNA follows: TGTGCTAGTGGTTTGACAATGGACAGGAGCTCCTACAATGAGCAGTTCTTC. Translation gives CASGLTMDRSSYNEQFF. The rearrangement joins TRBV12-5 to TRBJ2-1; TRBD1 matches 7 bases. Germline trimming cut 2 bases from V and 0 bases from J; bases unmatched to any gene: 7. CDR1 is LGHNT, CDR2 FRNRAP, per germline. CDR3 length: 17 amino acids.

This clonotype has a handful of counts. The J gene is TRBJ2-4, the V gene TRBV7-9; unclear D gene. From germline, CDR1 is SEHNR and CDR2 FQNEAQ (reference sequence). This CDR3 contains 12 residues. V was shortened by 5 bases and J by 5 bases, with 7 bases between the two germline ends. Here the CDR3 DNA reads TGTGCCAGCAGCATTACTCAAAACATTCAGTACTTC. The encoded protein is CASSITQNIQYF.

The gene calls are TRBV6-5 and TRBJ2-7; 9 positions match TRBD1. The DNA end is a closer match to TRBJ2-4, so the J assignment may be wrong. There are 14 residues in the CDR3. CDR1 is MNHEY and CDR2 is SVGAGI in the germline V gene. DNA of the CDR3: TGTGCCAGCAGTCGAGGACAGGGGAAGTGCATTCAGTACTTC. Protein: CASSRGQGKCIQYF.

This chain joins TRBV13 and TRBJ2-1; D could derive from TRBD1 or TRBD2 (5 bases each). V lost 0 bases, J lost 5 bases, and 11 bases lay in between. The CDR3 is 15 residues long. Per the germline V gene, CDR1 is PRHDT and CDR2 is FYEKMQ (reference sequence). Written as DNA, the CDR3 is TGTGCCAGCAGCTTAGGAGGGGACGGAGACAATGAGCAGTTCTTC. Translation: CASSLGGDGDNEQFF.

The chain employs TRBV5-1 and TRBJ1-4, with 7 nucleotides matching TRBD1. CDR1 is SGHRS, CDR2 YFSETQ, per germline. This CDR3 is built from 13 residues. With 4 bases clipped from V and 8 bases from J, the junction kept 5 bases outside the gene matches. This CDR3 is CASSVGQSEKLFF. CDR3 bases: TGCGCCAGCAGCGTGGGACAGTCGGAAAAACTGTTTTTT.

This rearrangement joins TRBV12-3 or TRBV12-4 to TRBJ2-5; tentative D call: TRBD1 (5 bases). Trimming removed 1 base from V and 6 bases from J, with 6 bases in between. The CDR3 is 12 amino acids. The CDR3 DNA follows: TGTGCCAGCAGTTTAGAGGGGCAGACCCAGTACTTC. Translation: CASSLEGQTQYF.

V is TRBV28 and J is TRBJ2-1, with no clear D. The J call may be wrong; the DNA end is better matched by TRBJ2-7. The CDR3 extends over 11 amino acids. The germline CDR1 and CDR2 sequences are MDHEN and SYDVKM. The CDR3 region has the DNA TGTGCCAGCAGTAGGTACAATGAGCAGTACTTC. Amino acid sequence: CASSRYNEQYF.

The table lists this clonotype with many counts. As DNA, the CDR3 is TGTGCCATCAGGGAATCCCCGGGAGAAGAGACCCAGTACTTC. This translates into CAIRESPGEETQYF. This chain connects TRBV10-3 to TRBJ2-5; tentatively, D is TRBD2 (6 bases). CDR3 length: 14 residues. From germline, CDR1 is ENHRY and CDR2 SYGVKD. V lost 6 bases and J lost 3, with 14 bases in between.

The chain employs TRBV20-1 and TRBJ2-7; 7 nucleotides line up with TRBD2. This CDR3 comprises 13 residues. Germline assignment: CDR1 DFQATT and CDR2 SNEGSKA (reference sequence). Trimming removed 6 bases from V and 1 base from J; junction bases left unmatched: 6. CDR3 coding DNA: TGCAGTGCCCGTCAAGCGGGGTCCTACGAGCAGTACTTC. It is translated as CSARQAGSYEQYF.

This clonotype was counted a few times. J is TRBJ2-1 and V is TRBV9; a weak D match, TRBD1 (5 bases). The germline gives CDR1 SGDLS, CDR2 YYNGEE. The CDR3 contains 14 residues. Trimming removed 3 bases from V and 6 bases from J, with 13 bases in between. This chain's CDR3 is CASSGSGWGNEQFF. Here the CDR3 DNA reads TGTGCCAGCAGCGGATCAGGGTGGGGCAATGAGCAGTTCTTC.

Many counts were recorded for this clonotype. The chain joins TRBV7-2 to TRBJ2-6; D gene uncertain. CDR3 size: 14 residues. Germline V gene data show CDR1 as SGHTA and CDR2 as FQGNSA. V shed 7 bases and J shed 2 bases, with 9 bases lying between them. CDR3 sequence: CASTQTTGANVLTF. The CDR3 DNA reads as TGTGCCAGCACCCAGACCACTGGGGCCAACGTCCTGACTTTC.

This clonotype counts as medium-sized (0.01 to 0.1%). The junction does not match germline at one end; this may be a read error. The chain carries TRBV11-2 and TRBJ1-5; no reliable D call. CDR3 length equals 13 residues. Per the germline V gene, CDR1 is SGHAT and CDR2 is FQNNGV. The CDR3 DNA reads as TGTGCCAGCAGCGTAGATATCAATCAGCCCCAGCATTTT. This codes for CASSVDINQPQHF.

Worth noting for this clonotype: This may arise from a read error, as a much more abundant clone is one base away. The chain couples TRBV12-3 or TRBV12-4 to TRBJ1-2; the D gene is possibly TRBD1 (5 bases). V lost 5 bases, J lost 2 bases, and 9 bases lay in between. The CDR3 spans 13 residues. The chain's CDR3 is CASSPAGNYGYTF. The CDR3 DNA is TGTGCCAGCAGTCCTGCAGGGAACTATGGCTACACCTTC.

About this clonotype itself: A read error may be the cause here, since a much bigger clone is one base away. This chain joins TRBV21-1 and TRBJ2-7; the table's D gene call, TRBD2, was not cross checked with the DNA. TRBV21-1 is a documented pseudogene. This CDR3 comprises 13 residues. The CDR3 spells CVSRLADDYEQYF. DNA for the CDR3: TGTGTCAGCAGACTAGCGGATGACTACGAGCAGTACTTC.

DNA of the CDR3: TGTGCCAGCAGTTCCCGGGGACTAGCTGACTACGAGCAGTACTTC. It yields the protein CASSSRGLADYEQYF. The rearrangement links TRBV6-2 or TRBV6-3 to TRBJ2-7, with TRBD2 matching 9 bases. The V gene end was trimmed by 4 bases and the J gene end by 3 bases; junction bases not matched to a gene: 7. Germline loops: CDR1 MNHEY, CDR2 SVGEGT. The CDR3 is 15 amino acids.

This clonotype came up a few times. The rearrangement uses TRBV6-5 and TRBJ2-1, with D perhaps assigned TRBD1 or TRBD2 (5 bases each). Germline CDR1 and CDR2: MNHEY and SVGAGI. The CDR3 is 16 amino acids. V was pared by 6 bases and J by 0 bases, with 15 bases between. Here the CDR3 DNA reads TGTGCCAGCAGACCACAGGCGGCGGGCTCCTACAATGAGCAGTTCTTC. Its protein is CASRPQAAGSYNEQFF.

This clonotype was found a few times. The CDR3 sequence is CASRAGEYNEQFF. The CDR3 DNA reads TGTGCCAGCAGGGCAGGGGAATACAATGAGCAGTTCTTC. The rearrangement uses TRBV2 and TRBJ2-1, with D maybe TRBD1 (6 bases). The V and J ends lost 6 bases and 4 bases respectively, with 10 bases between them. The CDR3 sequence is 13 residues long. Looked up from germline, CDR1 is SNHLY and CDR2 is FYNNEI.

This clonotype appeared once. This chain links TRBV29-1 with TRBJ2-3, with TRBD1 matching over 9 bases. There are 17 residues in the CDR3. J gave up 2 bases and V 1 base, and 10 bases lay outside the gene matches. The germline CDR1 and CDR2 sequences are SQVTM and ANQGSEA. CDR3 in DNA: TGCAGCGTTGAAGGGACCGGGACAGGGCTATCCACAGATACGCAGTATTTT. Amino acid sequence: CSVEGTGTGLSTDTQYF.

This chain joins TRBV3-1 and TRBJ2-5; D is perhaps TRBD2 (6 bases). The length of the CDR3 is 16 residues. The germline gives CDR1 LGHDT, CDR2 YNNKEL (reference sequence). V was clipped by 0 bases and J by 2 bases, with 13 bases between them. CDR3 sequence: CASSQDEGTVQETQYF. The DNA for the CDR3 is TGTGCCAGCAGCCAAGATGAGGGGACTGTTCAAGAGACCCAGTACTTC.

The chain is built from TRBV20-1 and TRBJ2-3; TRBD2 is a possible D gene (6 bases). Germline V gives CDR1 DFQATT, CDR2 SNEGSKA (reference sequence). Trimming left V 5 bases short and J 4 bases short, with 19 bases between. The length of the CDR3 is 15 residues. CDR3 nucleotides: TGCAGTGCTGGCCCCGGCGAGCCGGGGGCAGATACGCAGTATTTT. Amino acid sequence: CSAGPGEPGADTQYF.

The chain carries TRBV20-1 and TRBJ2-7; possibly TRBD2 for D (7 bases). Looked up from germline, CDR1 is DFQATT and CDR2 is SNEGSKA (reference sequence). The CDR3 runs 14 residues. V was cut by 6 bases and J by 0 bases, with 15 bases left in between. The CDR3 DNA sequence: TGCAGTGCCCGAAGGGGGGAGGGCTCCTACGAGCAGTACTTC. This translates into CSARRGEGSYEQYF.

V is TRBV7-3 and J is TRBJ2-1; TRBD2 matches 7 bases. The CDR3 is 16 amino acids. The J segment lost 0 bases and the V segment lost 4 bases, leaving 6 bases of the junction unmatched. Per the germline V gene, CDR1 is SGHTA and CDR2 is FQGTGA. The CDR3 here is CASSYVAGSSYNEQFF. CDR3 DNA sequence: TGTGCCAGCAGCTATGTAGCGGGTAGCTCCTACAATGAGCAGTTCTTC.

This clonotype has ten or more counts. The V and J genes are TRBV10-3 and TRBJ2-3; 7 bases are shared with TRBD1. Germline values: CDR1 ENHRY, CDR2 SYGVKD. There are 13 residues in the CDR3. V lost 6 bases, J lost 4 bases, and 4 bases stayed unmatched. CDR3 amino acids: CAIRAGGPDTQYF. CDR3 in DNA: TGTGCCATCAGGGCAGGGGGACCAGATACGCAGTATTTT.

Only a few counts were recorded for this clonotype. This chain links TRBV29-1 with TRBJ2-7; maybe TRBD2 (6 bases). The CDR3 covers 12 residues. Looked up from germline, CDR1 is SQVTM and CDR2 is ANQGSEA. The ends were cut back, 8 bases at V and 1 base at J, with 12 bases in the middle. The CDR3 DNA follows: TGCAGCTGCGGGGACGGATCCTACGAGCAGTACTTC. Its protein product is CSCGDGSYEQYF.

The CDR3 nucleotides read TGCAGTGCTAGAGATTGGGACACTCCCTATGGCTACACCTTC. Amino acids: CSARDWDTPYGYTF. The V and J genes are TRBV20-1 and TRBJ1-2; possibly TRBD1 for D (6 bases). Trimming removed 0 bases from V and 4 bases from J, with 12 bases in between. Germline CDR1 and CDR2: DFQATT and SNEGSKA (reference sequence). The CDR3 consists of 14 residues.